These 26 T cell receptor beta chains share one sample of origin, sequenced in a study of Graves' ophthalmopathy and Graves' hyperthyroidism. From RNA, the CDR3 regions of TCR beta chains were amplified and sequenced. After a first-round RT-PCR with HTBI primers, a second-round multiplex PCR was run. TCRdb re-called the multiplex PCR reads through MiXCR, storing one row per CDR3 protein. Among some 1.1 million distinct CDR3 sequences listed, about two fifths were seen once. Input material: peripheral blood or thyroid tissue (not recorded which). These receptors originate from an adult man with Graves' hyperthyroidism.

The sample holds a few counts of this clonotype. J is TRBJ1-2 and V is TRBV6-5; 10 nucleotides agree with TRBD1. This CDR3 region has 17 residues. V shed 10 bases and J 0 bases; nucleotides not matched to a gene: 14. Germline values: CDR1 MNHEY, CDR2 SVGAGI. CDR3 nucleotide sequence: TGTGCCATCCTTACACTCCGGGACAGGGGCCCTAACTATGGCTACACCTTC. Its translation is CAILTLRDRGPNYGYTF.

In its sample, this clonotype was seen many times. The chain employs TRBV11-2 and TRBJ2-2; no clear D gene. V shed 3 bases and J shed 6 bases, with 14 bases lying between them. This CDR3 has 15 residues. The germline gives CDR1 SGHAT, CDR2 FQNNGV. CDR3 amino acids: CASSFSFLVAGELFF. CDR3 nucleotide sequence: TGTGCCAGCAGCTTTTCGTTCCTCGTGGCCGGGGAGCTGTTTTTT.

This clonotype was detected a few times. Written as DNA, the CDR3 is TGTGCCAGCAGCGTAACCCCCGCAGTCAGACAAGAGACCCAGTACTTC. It encodes CASSVTPAVRQETQYF. V and J are TRBV9 and TRBJ2-5, with D unclear. V shed 1 base and J shed 2 bases, with 15 bases lying between them. Germline V gene sequence: CDR1 SGDLS, CDR2 YYNGEE. The CDR3 contains 16 residues.

V and J are TRBV19 and TRBJ1-6; no firm D call. With 5 bases removed from V and 5 bases from J, the gap between germline ends came to 16 bases. In germline, CDR1 is LNHDA, CDR2 SQIVND (reference sequence). The CDR3 length is 16 residues. The CDR3 DNA follows: TGTGCCAGTAGTCCGGACGCGAGCACTAATAATTCACCCCTCCACTTT. Residues: CASSPDASTNNSPLHF.

CDR3 sequence: CASSSYIYSYEQYF. DNA for the CDR3: TGTGCCAGCAGCTCCTACATATACTCCTACGAGCAGTACTTC. V gene TRBV5-5 combines with J gene TRBJ2-7; D ambiguous. V lost 3 bases to trimming and J lost 0 bases, with 10 bases between them. The CDR3 length is 14 residues. Per germline, CDR1 SGHKS and CDR2 YYEKEE (reference sequence).

This clonotype was seen repeatedly, ten times or more. The chain carries TRBV7-9 and TRBJ1-5; 9 nucleotides agree with TRBD1. The ends lost 5 bases at V and 4 bases at J; junction bases unmatched: 6. The CDR3 consists of 15 residues. Germline V CDR1 and CDR2: SEHNR, FQNEAQ (reference sequence). For the CDR3, the DNA is TGTGCCAGCAGCCGGGGGGACAGGGTTAATCAGCCCCAGCATTTT. The encoded protein is CASSRGDRVNQPQHF.

This clonotype was recorded only once. The V call is TRBV9, the J call TRBJ1-2, with unresolved D. The CDR3 runs to 10 residues. Germline V CDR1 and CDR2: SGDLS, YYNGEE. The CDR3 sequence is CAFRLSGYTF. DNA of the CDR3: TGTGCTTTCAGGCTTAGTGGCTACACCTTC.

The chain joins TRBV11-1 to TRBJ2-7; D is unclear. The J call may be wrong; the DNA end is better matched by TRBJ2-1. Germline V lookup: CDR1 SGHAT, CDR2 FQDESV (reference sequence). The CDR3 length is 12 residues. The CDR3 DNA is TGTGCCAGCAGCTTCGTCAGCAATGAGCAGTTCTTC. Protein: CASSFVSNEQFF.

This clonotype was picked up many times. The chain carries TRBV4-3 and TRBJ2-6; 8 bases are shared with TRBD2. V dropped 4 bases and J dropped 6; count of bases not matched to a gene: 5. Germline loops: CDR1 LGHNA, CDR2 YSLEER. The CDR3 totals 15 residues. The CDR3 here is CASSRSGGEANVLTF. Written as DNA, the CDR3 is TGCGCCAGCAGCCGCAGCGGGGGAGAGGCCAACGTCCTGACTTTC.

The rearrangement uses TRBV9 and TRBJ2-7; possibly TRBD1 or TRBD2 for D (7 bases each). Germline CDR1 and CDR2: SGDLS and YYNGEE. Deletions cut 3 bases from V and 6 bases from J, with 19 bases between. The CDR3 loop spans 15 amino acids. CDR3 DNA: TGTGCCAGCAGCGGTGGGGTCGACAGGGAGGGCGAGCAGTACTTC. Amino acids: CASSGGVDREGEQYF.

The rearrangement joins TRBV27 to TRBJ2-7; a possible D gene is TRBD1 (6 bases). From germline, CDR1 is MNHEY and CDR2 SMNVEV (reference sequence). V lost 0 bases to trimming and J lost 7 bases, with 10 bases between them. The CDR3 spans 13 residues. The CDR3 is CASSLSYRDEQYF. The CDR3 nucleotides read TGTGCCAGCAGTTTATCGTACAGGGATGAGCAGTACTTC.

V is TRBV19 and J is TRBJ2-7; no reliable D call. V lost 2 bases and J 3 bases, leaving 11 bases between the germline ends. The CDR3 consists of 14 residues. CDR1 is LNHDA, CDR2 SQIVND, per germline (reference sequence). CDR3 sequence: CASSITPFGYEQYF. CDR3 nucleotides: TGTGCCAGTAGTATAACCCCTTTTGGCTACGAGCAGTACTTC.

This clonotype came up a few times. The chain recombines TRBV15 with TRBJ2-5; D may match TRBD1 or TRBD2 (5 bases each). In germline, CDR1 is LNHNV, CDR2 YYDKDF (reference sequence). There are 15 residues in the CDR3. Trimming pared 2 bases from V and 3 bases from J, leaving 13 bases between. The CDR3 protein is CATSRPDRGEETQYF. DNA of the CDR3: TGTGCCACCAGCAGACCCGACAGAGGGGAAGAGACCCAGTACTTC.

The V gene is TRBV15, the J gene TRBJ2-5, with 9 bases aligning to TRBD2. The V and J ends lost 4 bases and 5 bases, in that order; junction bases with no gene match: 11. Per the germline V gene, CDR1 is LNHNV and CDR2 is YYDKDF (reference sequence). This CDR3 is 16 amino acids long. CDR3 coding DNA: TGTGCCACCAGCAAAGAAGCGGGAGGCCCAGTTGAGACCCAGTACTTC. Translated, it gives CATSKEAGGPVETQYF.

There are many counts of this clonotype. The CDR3 sequence is CSVERDNTYEQYF. CDR3 sequence (DNA): TGCAGCGTTGAGAGGGACAACACCTACGAGCAGTACTTC. The chain couples TRBV29-1 to TRBJ2-7, with D possibly matching TRBD1 (6 bases). The length of the CDR3 is 13 residues. CDR1 is SQVTM, CDR2 ANQGSEA, per germline. The V end was cut by 3 bases, the J end by 2 bases, with 11 bases between.

This clonotype was seen many times. This chain links TRBV10-3 with TRBJ1-2, with D maybe TRBD1 (5 bases). The CDR3 length is 16 residues. V lost 3 bases and J 0 bases, leaving 14 bases between the germline ends. From germline, CDR1 is ENHRY and CDR2 SYGVKD. CDR3 sequence (DNA): TGTGCCATCAGTGAAGGTGGGAGAGGGGCTAACTATGGCTACACCTTC. It translates to CAISEGGRGANYGYTF.

Points on this clonotype: A read error may be the cause here, since a much bigger clone is one base away. In this CDR3 the conserved last residue, phenylalanine or tryptophan, is missing, so a read error is likely. The chain recombines TRBV9 with TRBJ2-7; 9 bases are a match to TRBD1. The trim removed 3 bases at V and 0 bases at J, leaving 4 bases unmatched. Germline CDR1 reads SGDLS; CDR2 reads YYNGEE. The CDR3 runs 15 residues. CDR3 in amino acids: CASSAGTGPSYEQYL. The CDR3 DNA follows: TGTGCCAGCAGCGCCGGGACAGGGCCCTCCTACGAGCAGTACCTC.

V is TRBV7-9 and J is TRBJ1-5, with TRBD1 identical over 7 bases. Unmatched junction bases numbered 7, after V lost 5 bases and J lost 6 bases. The CDR3 covers 14 residues. CDR1 SEHNR and CDR2 FQNEAQ come from the germline V gene (reference sequence). The CDR3 sequence is CASSQGGPGQPQHF. Written as DNA, the CDR3 is TGTGCCAGCAGCCAAGGGGGCCCGGGTCAGCCCCAGCATTTT.

At least ten counts were recorded for this clonotype. The chain couples TRBV7-2 to TRBJ2-2; 10 positions agree with TRBD2. CDR1 is SGHTA and CDR2 is FQGNSA in the germline V gene. Unmatched junction bases numbered 4, after V lost 5 bases and J lost 4 bases. The CDR3 runs to 15 residues. The CDR3 loop is CASSRSGGFTGELFF. For the CDR3, the DNA is TGTGCCAGCAGCCGTAGCGGGGGGTTCACCGGGGAGCTGTTTTTT.

This clonotype occurred many times. The V and J genes are TRBV20-1 and TRBJ1-3; D unresolved. CDR1 is DFQATT, CDR2 SNEGSKA, per germline (reference sequence). Trimming took off 3 bases at V and 3 bases at J, with 6 bases between the two ends. The CDR3 has 12 residues. The CDR3 region has the DNA TGCAGTGCTAGCGCGGGTGGAAACACCATATATTTT. Its translation: CSASAGGNTIYF.

In this sample, this clonotype turned up many times. The genes are TRBV19 and TRBJ1-1; no clear D. The germline gives CDR1 LNHDA, CDR2 SQIVND (reference sequence). V lost 1 base and J lost 2, with 17 bases in between. The CDR3 extends over 17 amino acids. The CDR3 DNA follows: TGTGCCAGTAGTATAGGAGACTTCTCAGCGGTAAACACTGAAGCTTTCTTT. As protein: CASSIGDFSAVNTEAFF.

Only a few counts were recorded for this clonotype. The V call is TRBV7-2, the J call TRBJ2-7, with TRBD1 matching 10 bases. J was trimmed by 2 bases and V by 5 bases; bases with no gene match: 21. The CDR3 loop spans 20 amino acids. The V gene's germline CDR1 is SGHTA and CDR2 FQGNSA. CDR3 nucleotides: TGTGCCAGCAGCGAACGGGACAGGGGTTTCGCTTCTCGAAGGGCCTACGAGCAGTACTTC. The encoded protein is CASSERDRGFASRRAYEQYF.

This clonotype has ten or more counts. V is TRBV20-1 and J is TRBJ1-6; D is ambiguous. Germline-derived CDR1 and CDR2 are DFQATT and SNEGSKA (reference sequence). V was pared by 5 bases and J by 0 bases, with 17 bases between. The CDR3 contains 17 residues. CDR3 coding DNA: TGCAGTGCTGACCAGAGGGTCCCGAGCTCCTATAATTCACCCCTCCACTTT. It is translated as CSADQRVPSSYNSPLHF.

The chain joins TRBV19 to TRBJ2-7; no reliable D call. CDR1 is LNHDA and CDR2 is SQIVND in the germline V gene (reference sequence). The V and J ends lost 1 base and 6 bases respectively, with 10 bases between them. The CDR3 is 13 residues long. DNA of the CDR3: TGTGCCAGTAGTATAGTTGGGTCTGTCGAGCAGTACTTC. The encoded protein is CASSIVGSVEQYF. The full variable domain, in which reference TRBV19 and TRBJ2-7 provide the parts outside the CDR3, is DGGITQSPKYLFRKEGQNVTLSCEQNLNHDAMYWYRQDPGQGLRLIYYSQIVNDFQKGDIAEGYSVSREKKESFPLTVTSAQKNPTAFYLCASSIVGSVEQYFGPGTRLTVT.

This clonotype was recorded many times. In DNA, the CDR3 is TGTGCCAGCAGCGCGACCCTGGGACAGGCCCTAGAGACCCAGTACTTC. Its protein product is CASSATLGQALETQYF. The J gene is TRBJ2-5, the V gene TRBV9, with 8 bases that match TRBD1. From germline, CDR1 is SGDLS and CDR2 YYNGEE. J lost 4 bases, V lost 3 bases, and 11 bases had no gene match. This CDR3 is built from 16 residues.

This clonotype was detected a few times. With a much larger clone just one base away, this may be a read error. This chain connects TRBV9 to TRBJ1-6; TRBD1 is a possible D gene (6 bases). In germline, CDR1 is SGDLS, CDR2 YYNGEE. CDR3 length: 14 residues. Trimming shortened V by 0 bases and J by 8 bases, and 9 bases separated the two germline ends. CDR3 loop: CASSVGAGDSPLHF. The CDR3 DNA follows: TGTGCCAGCAGCGTAGGGGCAGGGGATTCACCCCTCCACTTT.